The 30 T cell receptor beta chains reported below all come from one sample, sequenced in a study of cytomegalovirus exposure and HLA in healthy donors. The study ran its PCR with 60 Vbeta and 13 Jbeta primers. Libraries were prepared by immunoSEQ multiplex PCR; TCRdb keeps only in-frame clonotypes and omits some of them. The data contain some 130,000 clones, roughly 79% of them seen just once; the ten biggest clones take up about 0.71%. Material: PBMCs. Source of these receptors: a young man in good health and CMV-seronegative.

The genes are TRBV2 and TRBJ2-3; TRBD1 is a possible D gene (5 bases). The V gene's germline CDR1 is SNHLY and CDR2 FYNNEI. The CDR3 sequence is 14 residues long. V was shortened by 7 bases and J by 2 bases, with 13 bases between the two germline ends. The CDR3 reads CASMKRQTTDTQYF. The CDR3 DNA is TGTGCCAGCATGAAGAGACAGACCACAGATACGCAGTATTTT.

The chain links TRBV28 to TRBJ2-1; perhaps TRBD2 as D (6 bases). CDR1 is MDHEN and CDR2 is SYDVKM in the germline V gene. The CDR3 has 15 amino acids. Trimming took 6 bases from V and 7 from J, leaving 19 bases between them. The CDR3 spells CASRLEGLFYNEQFF. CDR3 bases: TGTGCCAGCAGGTTGGAGGGACTGTTTTATAATGAGCAGTTCTTC.

DNA of the CDR3: TGTGCCTGGAGTGTATTCGGTACACTTAGAGGGGAGACCCAGTACTTC. It specifies CAWSVFGTLRGETQYF. The chain couples TRBV30 to TRBJ2-5, with TRBD2 as a possible D gene (5 bases). V was trimmed by 0 bases and J by 5 bases, leaving 19 bases between them. CDR1 GTSNPN and CDR2 SVGIG come from the germline V gene (reference sequence). The CDR3 length is 16 residues.

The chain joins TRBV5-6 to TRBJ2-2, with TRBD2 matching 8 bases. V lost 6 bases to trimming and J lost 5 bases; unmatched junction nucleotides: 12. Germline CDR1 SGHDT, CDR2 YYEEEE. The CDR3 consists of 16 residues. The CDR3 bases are TGTGCCAGCACCCTTAGAGGGACTAGACGTACCGGGGAGCTGTTTTTT. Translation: CASTLRGTRRTGELFF.

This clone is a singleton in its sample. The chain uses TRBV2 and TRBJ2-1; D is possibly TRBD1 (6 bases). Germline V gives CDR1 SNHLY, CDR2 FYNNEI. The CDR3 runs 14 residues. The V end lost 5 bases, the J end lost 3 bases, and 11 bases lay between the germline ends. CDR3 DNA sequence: TGTGCCAGCAGTTCCTGGGACAACTACAATGAGCAGTTCTTC. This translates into CASSSWDNYNEQFF.

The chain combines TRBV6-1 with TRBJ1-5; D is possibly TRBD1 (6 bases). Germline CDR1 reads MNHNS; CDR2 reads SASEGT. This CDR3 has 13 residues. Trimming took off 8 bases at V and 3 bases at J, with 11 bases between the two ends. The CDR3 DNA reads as TGTGCCAGCCGGGACATAAACAATCAGCCCCAGCATTTT. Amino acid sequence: CASRDINNQPQHF.

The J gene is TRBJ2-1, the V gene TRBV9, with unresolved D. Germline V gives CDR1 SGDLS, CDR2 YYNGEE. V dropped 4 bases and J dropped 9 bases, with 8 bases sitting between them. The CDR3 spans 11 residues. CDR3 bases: TGTGCCAGCAGCCTCGGGTGTGAGCAGTTCTTC. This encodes CASSLGCEQFF.

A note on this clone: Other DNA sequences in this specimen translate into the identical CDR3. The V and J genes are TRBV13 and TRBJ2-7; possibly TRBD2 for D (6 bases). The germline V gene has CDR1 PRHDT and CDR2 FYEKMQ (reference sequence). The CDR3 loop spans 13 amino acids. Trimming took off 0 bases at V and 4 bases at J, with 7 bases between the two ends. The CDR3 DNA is TGTGCCAGCAGCTTAGGCCGGGGGTACGAGCAGTACTTC. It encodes CASSLGRGYEQYF.

In nucleotides, the CDR3 is TGTGCCAGCACCCCGGGACAGGGATTGTACGAGCAGTACTTC. Protein product: CASTPGQGLYEQYF. The chain links TRBV5-8 to TRBJ2-7, with TRBD1 matching over 9 bases. This CDR3 has 14 amino acids. J gave up 4 bases and V 6 bases, and 8 bases lay outside the gene matches. CDR1 is SGHTS and CDR2 is YDEGEE in the germline V gene.

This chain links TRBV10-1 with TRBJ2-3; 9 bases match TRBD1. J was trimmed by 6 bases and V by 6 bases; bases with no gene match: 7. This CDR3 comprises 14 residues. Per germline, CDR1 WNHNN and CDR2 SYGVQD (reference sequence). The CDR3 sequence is CASSRTGAGDTQYF. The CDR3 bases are TGCGCCAGCAGCCGGACAGGGGCGGGGGATACGCAGTATTTT.

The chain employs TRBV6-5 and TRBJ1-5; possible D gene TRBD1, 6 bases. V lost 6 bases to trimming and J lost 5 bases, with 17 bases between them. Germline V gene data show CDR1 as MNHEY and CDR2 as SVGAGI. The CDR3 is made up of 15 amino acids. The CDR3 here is CASSQGQTPDQPQHF. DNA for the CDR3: TGTGCCAGCAGCCAGGGACAAACTCCGGATCAGCCCCAGCATTTT.

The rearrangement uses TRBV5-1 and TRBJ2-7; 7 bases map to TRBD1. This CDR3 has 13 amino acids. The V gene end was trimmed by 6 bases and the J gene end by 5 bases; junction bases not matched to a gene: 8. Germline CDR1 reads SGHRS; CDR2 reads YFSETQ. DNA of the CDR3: TGCGCCAGCACGGCCGGGACAGATGACGAGCAGTACTTC. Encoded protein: CASTAGTDDEQYF.

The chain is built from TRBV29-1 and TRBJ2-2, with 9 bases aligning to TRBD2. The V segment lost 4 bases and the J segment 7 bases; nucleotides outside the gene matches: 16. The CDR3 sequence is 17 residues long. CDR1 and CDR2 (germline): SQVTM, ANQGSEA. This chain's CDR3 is CSVATYSGGSRVGELFF. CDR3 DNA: TGCAGCGTTGCTACCTATAGCGGGGGCTCCCGGGTCGGGGAGCTGTTTTTT.

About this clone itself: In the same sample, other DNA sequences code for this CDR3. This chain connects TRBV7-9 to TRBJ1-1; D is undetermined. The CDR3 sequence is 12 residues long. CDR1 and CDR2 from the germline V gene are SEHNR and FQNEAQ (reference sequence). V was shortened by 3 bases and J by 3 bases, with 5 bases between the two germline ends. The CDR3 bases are TGTGCCAGCAGCTTCGTTGACACTGAAGCTTTCTTT. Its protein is CASSFVDTEAFF.

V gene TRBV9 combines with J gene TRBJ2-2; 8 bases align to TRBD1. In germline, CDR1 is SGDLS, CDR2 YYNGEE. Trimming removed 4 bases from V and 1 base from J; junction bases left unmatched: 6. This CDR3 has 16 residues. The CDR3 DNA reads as TGTGCCAGCAGCACTAAGACAGGGGTGAACACCGGGGAGCTGTTTTTT. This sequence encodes CASSTKTGVNTGELFF.

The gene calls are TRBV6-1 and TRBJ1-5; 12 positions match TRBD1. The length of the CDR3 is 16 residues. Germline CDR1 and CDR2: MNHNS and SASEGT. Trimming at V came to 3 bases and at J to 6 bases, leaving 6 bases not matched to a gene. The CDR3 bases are TGTGCCAGCAGTGACCCCCCGGGACAGGGGGCTCAGCCCCAGCATTTT. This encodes CASSDPPGQGAQPQHF.

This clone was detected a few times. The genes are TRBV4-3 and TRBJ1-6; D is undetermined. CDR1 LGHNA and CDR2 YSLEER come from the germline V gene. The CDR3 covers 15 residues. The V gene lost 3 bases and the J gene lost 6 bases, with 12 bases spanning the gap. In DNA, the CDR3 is TGCGCCAGCAGCCAGGCGCGGGGATCTAATTCACCCCTCCACTTT. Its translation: CASSQARGSNSPLHF.

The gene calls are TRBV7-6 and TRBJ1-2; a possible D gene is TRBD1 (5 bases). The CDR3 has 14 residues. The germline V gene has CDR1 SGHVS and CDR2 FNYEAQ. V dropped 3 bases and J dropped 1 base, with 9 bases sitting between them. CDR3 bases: TGTGCCAGCAGCTTGACAGACCTTAACTATGGCTACACCTTC. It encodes CASSLTDLNYGYTF.

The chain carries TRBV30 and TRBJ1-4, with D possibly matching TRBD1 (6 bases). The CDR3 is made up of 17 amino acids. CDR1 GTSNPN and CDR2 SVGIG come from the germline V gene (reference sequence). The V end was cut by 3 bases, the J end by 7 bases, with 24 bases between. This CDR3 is CAWRWGPEYFKGEKLFF. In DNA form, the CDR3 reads TGTGCCTGGAGATGGGGGCCAGAATACTTTAAGGGTGAAAAACTGTTTTTT. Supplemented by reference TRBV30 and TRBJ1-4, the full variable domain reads SQTIHQWPATLVQPVGSPLSLECTVEGTSNPNLYWYRQAAGRGLQLLFYSVGIGQISSEVPQNLSASRPQDRQFILSSKKLLLSDSGFYLCAWRWGPEYFKGEKLFFGSGTQLSVL.

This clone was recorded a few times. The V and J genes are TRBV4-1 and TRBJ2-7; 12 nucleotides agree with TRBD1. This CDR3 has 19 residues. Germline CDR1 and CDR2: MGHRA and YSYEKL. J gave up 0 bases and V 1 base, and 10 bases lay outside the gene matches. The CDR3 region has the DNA TGCGCCAGCAGCCAAGGGGGGACAGGGGGCGCGAGGAGCTCCTACGAGCAGTACTTC. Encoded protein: CASSQGGTGGARSSYEQYF.

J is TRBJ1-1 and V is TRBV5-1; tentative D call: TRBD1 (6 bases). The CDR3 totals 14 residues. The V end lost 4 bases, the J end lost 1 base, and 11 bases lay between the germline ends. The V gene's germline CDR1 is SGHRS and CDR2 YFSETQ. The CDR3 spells CASSQGRGNTEAFF. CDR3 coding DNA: TGCGCCAGCAGCCAGGGGAGGGGGAACACTGAAGCTTTCTTT.

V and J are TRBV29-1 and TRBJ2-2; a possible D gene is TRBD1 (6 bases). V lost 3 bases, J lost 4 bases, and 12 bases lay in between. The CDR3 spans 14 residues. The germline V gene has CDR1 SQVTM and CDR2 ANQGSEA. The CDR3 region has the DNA TGCAGCGTTGAGGGTACAGGGTTCACCGGGGAGCTGTTTTTT. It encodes CSVEGTGFTGELFF.

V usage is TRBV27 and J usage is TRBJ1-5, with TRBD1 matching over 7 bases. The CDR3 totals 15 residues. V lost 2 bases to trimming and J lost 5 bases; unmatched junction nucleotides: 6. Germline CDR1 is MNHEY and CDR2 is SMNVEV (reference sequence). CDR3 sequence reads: CASSLEGQNYQPQHF. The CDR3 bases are TGTGCCAGCAGTTTAGAGGGACAGAATTATCAGCCCCAGCATTTT.

The CDR3 DNA reads as TGCAGCGTTGACCACGGGAACACTGAAGCTTTCTTT. Translation gives CSVDHGNTEAFF. The chain is built from TRBV29-1 and TRBJ1-1, with no clear D. The V gene's germline CDR1 is SQVTM and CDR2 ANQGSEA. The V end lost 3 bases, the J end lost 1 base, and 6 bases lay between the germline ends. The CDR3 runs 12 residues.

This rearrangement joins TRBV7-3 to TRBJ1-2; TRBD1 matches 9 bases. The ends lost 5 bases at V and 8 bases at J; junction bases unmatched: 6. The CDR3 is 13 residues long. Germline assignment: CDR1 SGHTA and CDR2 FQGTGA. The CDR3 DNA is TGTGCCAGCAGCGGACCGGGACAGGGCGGCTACACCTTC. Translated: CASSGPGQGGYTF.

Here the CDR3 DNA reads TGTGCCAGCAGGGATCTCCGGAGTCAGCCCCAGCATTTT. The encoded protein is CASRDLRSQPQHF. The chain joins TRBV2 to TRBJ1-5; D not certain. This CDR3 region has 13 residues. Germline V lookup: CDR1 SNHLY, CDR2 FYNNEI. Trimming left V 6 bases short and J 6 bases short, with 12 bases between.

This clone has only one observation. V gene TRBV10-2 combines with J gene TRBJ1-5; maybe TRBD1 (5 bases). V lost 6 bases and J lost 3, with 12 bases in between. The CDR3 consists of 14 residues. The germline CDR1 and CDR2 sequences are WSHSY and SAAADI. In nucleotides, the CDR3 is TGCGCCAGCAGCCCGGGACTGAACAATCAGCCCCAGCATTTT. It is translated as CASSPGLNNQPQHF.

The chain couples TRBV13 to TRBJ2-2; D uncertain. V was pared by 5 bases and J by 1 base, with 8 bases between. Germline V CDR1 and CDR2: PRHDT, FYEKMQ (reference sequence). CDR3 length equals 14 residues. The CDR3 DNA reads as TGTGCCAGCAGCACGCCAGAGAACACCGGGGAGCTGTTTTTT. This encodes CASSTPENTGELFF. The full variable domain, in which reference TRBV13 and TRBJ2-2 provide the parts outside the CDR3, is AAGVIQSPRHLIKEKRETATLKCYPIPRHDTVYWYQQGPGQDPQFLISFYEKMQSDKGSIPDRFSAQQFSDYHSELNMSSLELGDSALYFCASSTPENTGELFFGEGSRLTVL.

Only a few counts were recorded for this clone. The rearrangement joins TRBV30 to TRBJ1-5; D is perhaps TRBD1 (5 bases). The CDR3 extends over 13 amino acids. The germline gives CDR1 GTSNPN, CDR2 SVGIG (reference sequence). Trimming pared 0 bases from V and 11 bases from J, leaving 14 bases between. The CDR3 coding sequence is TGTGCCTGGAGTGTATGGACGGCGGGGGCCCAGCATTTT. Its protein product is CAWSVWTAGAQHF.

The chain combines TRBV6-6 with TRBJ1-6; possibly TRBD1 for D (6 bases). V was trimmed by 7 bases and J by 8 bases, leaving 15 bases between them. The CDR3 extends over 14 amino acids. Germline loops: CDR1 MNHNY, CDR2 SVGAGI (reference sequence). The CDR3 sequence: CASNQDRLDSPLHF. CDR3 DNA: TGTGCCAGCAACCAAGACAGGTTAGATTCACCCCTCCACTTT.